A single sample gave rise to the 24 T cell receptor beta chains below, sequenced in a study of cytomegalovirus exposure and HLA in healthy donors. The PCR employed 60 Vbeta primers together with 13 Jbeta primers. Clones were sequenced by immunoSEQ multiplex PCR, and TCRdb holds only the in-frame ones, with some missing. Of 130,000 or so clones listed, roughly 77% were seen once; the top ten hold 3.3%. Sequencing input: PBMCs. These receptors came from a man aged 35 to 55 in good health and CMV-seronegative.

The chain recombines TRBV5-1 with TRBJ1-1; 9 bases map to TRBD1. Trimming took 4 bases from V and 4 from J; bases not matched to a gene: 11. The CDR3 contains 16 residues. The germline V gene has CDR1 SGHRS and CDR2 YFSETQ. CDR3 sequence (DNA): TGCGCCAGCAGCCCTGGGACAGGGTTGATGGGCACTGAAGCTTTCTTT. It translates to CASSPGTGLMGTEAFF. Full variable domain (missing parts from reference TRBV5-1 and TRBJ1-1): KAGVTQTPRYLIKTRGQQVTLSCSPISGHRSVSWYQQTPGQGLQFLFEYFSETQRNKGNFPGRFSGRQFSNSRSEMNVSTLELGDSALYLCASSPGTGLMGTEAFFGQGTRLTVV.

V usage is TRBV28 and J usage is TRBJ2-1; TRBD2 agrees at 12 bases. The length of the CDR3 is 15 residues. Germline values: CDR1 MDHEN, CDR2 SYDVKM. V lost 6 bases to trimming and J lost 6 bases; unmatched junction nucleotides: 6. The CDR3 reads CASSLLLAGGNEQFF. CDR3 coding DNA: TGTGCCAGCAGCCTACTACTAGCGGGGGGCAATGAGCAGTTCTTC.

The chain uses TRBV12-5 and TRBJ2-2; 9 nucleotides align to TRBD1. V dropped 1 base and J dropped 6; count of bases not matched to a gene: 3. Germline CDR1 LGHNT, CDR2 FRNRAP. The CDR3 is 15 amino acids. This chain's CDR3 is CASGLGQGVSGELFF. The CDR3 region has the DNA TGTGCTAGTGGTTTGGGACAGGGGGTATCCGGGGAGCTGTTTTTT. Combining the CDR3 with reference TRBV12-5 and TRBJ2-2 gives the whole variable domain DARVTQTPRHKVTEMGQEVTMRCQPILGHNTVFWYRQTMMQGLELLAYFRNRAPLDDSGMPKDRFSAEMPDATLATLKIQPSEPRDSAVYFCASGLGQGVSGELFFGEGSRLTVL.

The V call is TRBV6-6, the J call TRBJ1-4, with D unresolved. The germline gives CDR1 MNHNY, CDR2 SVGAGI (reference sequence). The CDR3 extends over 15 amino acids. Trimming removed 6 bases from V and 0 bases from J, with 11 bases in between. The CDR3 sequence: CASSYGLPTNEKLFF. The CDR3 DNA reads as TGTGCCAGCAGCTACGGCCTCCCAACTAATGAAAAACTGTTTTTT.

The chain joins TRBV5-1 to TRBJ2-7; 11 bases are shared with TRBD1. The V segment lost 7 bases and the J segment 7 bases; nucleotides outside the gene matches: 7. In germline, CDR1 is SGHRS, CDR2 YFSETQ. The CDR3 length is 13 residues. CDR3 region: CASAGQGAREQYF. Written as DNA, the CDR3 is TGCGCCAGCGCCGGACAGGGGGCGCGTGAGCAGTACTTC.

The rearrangement joins TRBV4-1 to TRBJ2-2; D possibly corresponds to TRBD2 (7 bases). This CDR3 contains 17 residues. Germline V gene lookup returns CDR1 MGHRA and CDR2 YSYEKL. Trimming shortened V by 0 bases and J by 2 bases, and 13 bases separated the two germline ends. CDR3 nucleotide sequence: TGCGCCAGCAGCCAAGATCGGGGGGCCGAAAACACCGGGGAGCTGTTTTTT. Translated: CASSQDRGAENTGELFF.

This clone was observed once. The V call is TRBV19, the J call TRBJ1-5; the D gene is possibly TRBD1 (6 bases). Trimming cost V 1 base and J 1 base, with 14 bases left between them. Germline CDR1 reads LNHDA; CDR2 reads SQIVND (reference sequence). The CDR3 totals 17 residues. CDR3: CASSIVQGPTSNQPQHF. CDR3 sequence (DNA): TGTGCCAGTAGTATAGTTCAGGGGCCAACGAGCAATCAGCCCCAGCATTTT.

The chain carries TRBV4-1 and TRBJ1-4; the match to TRBD1 covers 7 bases. The CDR3 has 17 residues. The ends lost 1 base at V and 8 bases at J; junction bases unmatched: 13. Germline-derived CDR1 and CDR2 are MGHRA and YSYEKL. CDR3 DNA sequence: TGCGCCAGCAGCCAAGTTGGGCGGGCAGGGGGGTGGGAAAAACTGTTTTTT. Encoded protein: CASSQVGRAGGWEKLFF.

This clone turned up a few times. The chain uses TRBV6-1 and TRBJ2-7; 15 bases line up with TRBD2. The CDR3 extends over 15 amino acids. Unmatched junction bases numbered 4, after V lost 8 bases and J lost 2 bases. Germline CDR1 reads MNHNS; CDR2 reads SASEGT. CDR3 in DNA: TGTGCCAGCCCTAGGACTAGCGGGGGGGCCTACGAGCAGTACTTC. Translating it yields CASPRTSGGAYEQYF.

About this clone: Germline is not matched at one junction end, which may reflect a read error. The chain employs TRBV7-9 and TRBJ1-2; D uncertain. CDR3 length: 15 residues. Germline V gene data show CDR1 as SEHNR and CDR2 as FQNEAQ (reference sequence). The CDR3 protein is CASSLSQVPNSGYTF. The CDR3 DNA sequence: TGTGCCAGCAGCTTGAGTCAGGTCCCTAACTCTGGCTACACCTTC.

The chain recombines TRBV5-4 with TRBJ1-1; D gene unclear. Per the germline V gene, CDR1 is SGHNT and CDR2 is YYREEE (reference sequence). With 0 bases removed from V and 1 base from J, the gap between germline ends came to 7 bases. The CDR3 length is 14 residues. In nucleotides, the CDR3 is TGTGCCAGCAGCTTGGTCGGGAGGAACACTGAAGCTTTCTTT. It codes for CASSLVGRNTEAFF.

V and J are TRBV5-4 and TRBJ2-1; 8 bases fit TRBD2. This CDR3 contains 16 residues. J gave up 9 bases and V 3 bases, and 14 bases lay outside the gene matches. The germline gives CDR1 SGHNT, CDR2 YYREEE (reference sequence). For the CDR3, the DNA is TGTGCCAGCAGCTCCCGGGCGGGGGGCGCGCAGGGTGAGCAGTTCTTC. It encodes CASSSRAGGAQGEQFF.

This chain uses TRBV6-1 with TRBJ2-7; 8 bases are a match to TRBD1. The V and J ends lost 4 bases and 1 base, in that order; junction bases with no gene match: 6. This CDR3 has 15 residues. The germline V gene has CDR1 MNHNS and CDR2 SASEGT. The CDR3 reads CASSVDRGRSYEQYF. CDR3 in DNA: TGTGCCAGCAGTGTAGACAGGGGCCGATCCTACGAGCAGTACTTC.

The chain combines TRBV9 with TRBJ2-2; tentatively, D is TRBD1 (6 bases). Trimming removed 2 bases from V and 8 bases from J, with 10 bases in between. There are 13 residues in the CDR3. Looked up from germline, CDR1 is SGDLS and CDR2 is YYNGEE. CDR3 amino acids: CASSVTGPGELFF. CDR3 bases: TGTGCCAGCAGCGTGACAGGTCCTGGGGAGCTGTTTTTT.

The CDR3 here is CASSFRGGGYTF. CDR3 nucleotide sequence: TGTGCCAGCAGCTTCAGGGGTGGCGGCTACACCTTC. This sequence joins TRBV5-4 and TRBJ1-2; D is possibly TRBD1 (6 bases). The length of the CDR3 is 12 residues. V was clipped by 2 bases and J by 8 bases, with 10 bases between them. Germline V lookup: CDR1 SGHNT, CDR2 YYREEE (reference sequence).

The chain carries TRBV9 and TRBJ2-7; a possible D gene is TRBD2 (6 bases). The CDR3 extends over 13 amino acids. The V gene's germline CDR1 is SGDLS and CDR2 YYNGEE. V gave up 3 bases and J gave up 6 bases, with 13 bases separating them. The CDR3 protein is CASSARGSTEQYF. For the CDR3, the DNA is TGTGCCAGCAGCGCCCGGGGGTCCACCGAGCAGTACTTC.

The chain couples TRBV27 to TRBJ2-1, with TRBD1 identical over 8 bases. The germline CDR1 and CDR2 sequences are MNHEY and SMNVEV (reference sequence). The CDR3 is 16 residues long. The junction had 5 bases not matched to a gene; V was cut back by 2 bases and J by 2 bases. In DNA, the CDR3 is TGTGCCAGCAGTTTAGAGGGGACAGGACCCTACAATGAGCAGTTCTTC. It codes for CASSLEGTGPYNEQFF.

The chain combines TRBV6-4 with TRBJ2-3, with D maybe TRBD1 (6 bases). V lost 0 bases and J lost 5, with 12 bases in between. The CDR3 covers 15 residues. CDR1 and CDR2 (germline): MRHNA, SNTAGT. In nucleotides, the CDR3 is TGTGCCAGCAGTGACTCGGGACACTCTAAAGATACGCAGTATTTT. Translating gives CASSDSGHSKDTQYF.

On this clone: A read error may produce the germline difference seen at one junction end. The chain links TRBV7-9 to TRBJ2-7; possible D gene TRBD1, 6 bases. Germline V gene data show CDR1 as SEHNR and CDR2 as FQNEAQ (reference sequence). The CDR3 length is 14 residues. The CDR3: CSSSTDRRTYEQYF. In nucleotides, the CDR3 is TGTTCCAGCAGCACCGACAGGAGGACCTACGAGCAGTACTTC.

This chain connects TRBV5-1 to TRBJ2-3; TRBD1 matches at 10 bases. Germline CDR1 SGHRS, CDR2 YFSETQ. This CDR3 has 16 residues. V dropped 4 bases and J dropped 2; count of bases not matched to a gene: 7. The CDR3 nucleotides read TGCGCCAGCAGCCCCGGGACAGGGGATAACACAGATACGCAGTATTTT. Residues: CASSPGTGDNTDTQYF.

By share, this clone counts as medium-sized. The gene calls are TRBV5-1 and TRBJ2-7; perhaps TRBD2 as D (5 bases). From germline, CDR1 is SGHRS and CDR2 YFSETQ. The length of the CDR3 is 15 residues. V was shortened by 4 bases and J by 1 base, with 15 bases between the two germline ends. In DNA, the CDR3 is TGCGCCAGCAGCCCAAGGACGGGATTATCCTACGAGCAGTACTTC. Amino acids: CASSPRTGLSYEQYF.

The chain has TRBV7-2 and TRBJ1-2; D is possibly TRBD1 (5 bases). Looked up from germline, CDR1 is SGHTA and CDR2 is FQGNSA. V was shortened by 1 base and J by 2 bases, with 8 bases between the two germline ends. This CDR3 is 14 amino acids long. In nucleotides, the CDR3 is TGTGCCAGCAGCTTAGGACAGCTCAACTATGGCTACACCTTC. It codes for CASSLGQLNYGYTF.

This clone was recorded only once. The CDR3 is CASSPPGETEAFF. Here the CDR3 DNA reads TGTGCCAGCTCACCACCGGGAGAAACTGAAGCTTTCTTT. The rearrangement links TRBV18 to TRBJ1-1; D uncertain. Between the trimmed V and J ends, which lost 0 bases and 5 bases, there was a span of 7 bases. The CDR3 extends over 13 amino acids. Germline values: CDR1 KGHSH, CDR2 LQKENI.

V and J are TRBV5-4 and TRBJ2-3; TRBD1 matches at 9 bases. CDR3 length: 13 residues. Germline lookup yields CDR1 SGHNT and CDR2 YYREEE (reference sequence). V lost 4 bases, J lost 3 bases, and 0 bases stayed unmatched. CDR3 in DNA: TGTGCCAGCAGCGGACAGGGGACAGATACGCAGTATTTT. It specifies CASSGQGTDTQYF.